The next 17 T cell receptor beta chains were all read from a single sample in a study of blood T cell repertoires in COVID-19. The method was immunoSEQ multiplex PCR; TCRdb's version includes in-frame clones alone and lacks a portion of them. The sample has some 330,000 clones; around nine tenths are singletons. The sample comprised PBMCs or T cells enriched from blood (not recorded which). Receptor source: a man aged 25 to 40 who had recovered from COVID-19.

The J gene is TRBJ2-3, the V gene TRBV7-9; D is ambiguous. Trimming took off 1 base at V and 0 bases at J, with 5 bases between the two ends. This CDR3 region has 14 residues. Germline lookup yields CDR1 SEHNR and CDR2 FQNEAQ (reference sequence). CDR3 nucleotides: TGTGCCAGCAGCTTAGGTACTAGCACAGATACGCAGTATTTT. Protein sequence: CASSLGTSTDTQYF.

This rearrangement joins TRBV7-3 to TRBJ2-3; 11 nucleotides align to TRBD2. The germline CDR1 and CDR2 sequences are SGHTA and FQGTGA. The V gene end was trimmed by 0 bases and the J gene end by 1 base; junction bases not matched to a gene: 6. The CDR3 length is 18 residues. CDR3 region: CASSLTGSGGARTDTQYF. The CDR3 bases are TGTGCCAGCAGCTTAACGGGTAGCGGGGGGGCCCGCACAGATACGCAGTATTTT. Full variable domain (outside the CDR3, taken from reference TRBV7-3 and TRBJ2-3): GAGVSQTPSNKVTEKGKYVELRCDPISGHTALYWYRQSLGQGPEFLIYFQGTGAADDSGLPNDRFFAVRPEGSVSTLKIQRTERGDSAVYLCASSLTGSGGARTDTQYFGPGTRLTVL.

A single count supports this clone. The V call is TRBV7-9, the J call TRBJ2-7; no reliable D call. Trimming removed 4 bases at V and 5 bases at J, with 6 bases between. This CDR3 is built from 11 residues. Germline V gives CDR1 SEHNR, CDR2 FQNEAQ (reference sequence). DNA of the CDR3: TGTGCCAGCAGCTCCCGGGACGAGCAGTACTTC. It translates to CASSSRDEQYF. Full variable domain (missing parts from reference TRBV7-9 and TRBJ2-7): DTGVSQNPRHKITKRGQNVTFRCDPISEHNRLYWYRQTLGQGPEFLTYFQNEAQLEKSRLLSDRFSAERPKGSFSTLEIQRTEQGDSAMYLCASSSRDEQYFGPGTRLTVT.

This chain joins TRBV2 and TRBJ1-5; D unresolved. The V and J ends lost 3 bases and 4 bases respectively, with 7 bases between them. The CDR3 spans 13 residues. CDR1 is SNHLY, CDR2 FYNNEI, per germline. The CDR3 coding sequence is TGTGCCAGCAGTGAGGGCAGAAATCAGCCCCAGCATTTT. It translates to CASSEGRNQPQHF.

As to this clone: At the DNA level, this CDR3 is encoded by other sequences in the same sample as well. This chain uses TRBV7-2 with TRBJ2-7, with D tentatively TRBD1 (6 bases). The V end lost 2 bases, the J end lost 4 bases, and 9 bases lay between the germline ends. This CDR3 has 13 amino acids. CDR1 is SGHTA, CDR2 FQGNSA, per germline. Here the CDR3 reads CASSLNRAYEQYF. Written as DNA, the CDR3 is TGTGCCAGCAGCTTAAACAGGGCATACGAGCAGTACTTC.

The gene calls are TRBV11-2 and TRBJ1-6, with D possibly being TRBD1 (5 bases). The CDR3 loop spans 14 amino acids. V lost 3 bases and J lost 7, with 10 bases in between. From germline, CDR1 is SGHAT and CDR2 FQNNGV. The CDR3 is CASSFRQINSPLHF. In DNA form, the CDR3 reads TGTGCCAGCAGCTTCCGACAGATAAATTCACCCCTCCACTTT.

The V and J genes are TRBV10-3 and TRBJ1-6, with TRBD1 matching 7 bases. Germline lookup yields CDR1 ENHRY and CDR2 SYGVKD. The CDR3 runs to 13 residues. V shed 6 bases and J 6 bases; nucleotides not matched to a gene: 2. This CDR3 reads CAISGDSNSPLHF. CDR3 bases: TGTGCCATCAGCGGGGACAGTAATTCACCCCTCCACTTT.

The chain joins TRBV6-5 to TRBJ1-1, with 9 bases that match TRBD1. Germline V lookup: CDR1 MNHEY, CDR2 SVGAGI. V lost 2 bases and J lost 5; bases outside the gene matches: 6. The CDR3 is made up of 15 amino acids. CDR3 sequence (DNA): TGTGCCAGCAGTTACGCGTACAGGGGGCGAACTGAAGCTTTCTTT. As protein: CASSYAYRGRTEAFF.

V is TRBV6-5 and J is TRBJ1-2; 7 nucleotides align to TRBD1. With 7 bases clipped from V and 8 bases from J, the junction kept 10 bases outside the gene matches. The germline CDR1 and CDR2 sequences are MNHEY and SVGAGI. The CDR3 length is 13 residues. The chain's CDR3 is CASTDRVSGGYTF. CDR3 coding DNA: TGTGCCAGCACAGACAGGGTTTCAGGCGGCTACACCTTC.

The chain couples TRBV7-3 to TRBJ2-1; 13 nucleotides match TRBD2. V gave up 5 bases and J gave up 7 bases; unmatched junction bases: 11. The length of the CDR3 is 17 residues. Per the germline V gene, CDR1 is SGHTA and CDR2 is FQGTGA. In DNA, the CDR3 is TGTGCCAGCAGCCCCTCACTAGCGGGGGGGCCTGGTAATGAGCAGTTCTTC. Translating gives CASSPSLAGGPGNEQFF.

The V gene is TRBV28, the J gene TRBJ1-1; TRBD1 matches 10 bases. The CDR3 has 14 residues. The V and J ends lost 4 bases and 7 bases, in that order; junction bases with no gene match: 6. Germline V CDR1 and CDR2: MDHEN, SYDVKM. The CDR3 DNA sequence: TGTGCCAGCAGTTCCGACAGGGGGCTGGGTGAAGCTTTCTTT. Amino acids: CASSSDRGLGEAFF.

The chain couples TRBV5-1 to TRBJ1-4; 7 nucleotides agree with TRBD1. The V segment lost 4 bases and the J segment 7 bases; nucleotides outside the gene matches: 10. The CDR3 totals 15 residues. The V gene's germline CDR1 is SGHRS and CDR2 YFSETQ. CDR3 amino acids: CASSTDRDRSEKLFF. The DNA of the CDR3 is TGCGCCAGCAGCACAGACAGGGATCGCAGTGAAAAACTGTTTTTT.

The genes are TRBV18 and TRBJ2-6; TRBD1 matches at 8 bases. The CDR3 loop spans 16 amino acids. CDR1 and CDR2 (germline): KGHSH, LQKENI. Trimming removed 6 bases from V and 2 bases from J; junction bases left unmatched: 6. The CDR3 coding sequence is TGTGCCAGCTCGGATAGGACAGGGACTGGGGCCAACGTCCTGACTTTC. Its translation: CASSDRTGTGANVLTF.

The chain joins TRBV7-8 to TRBJ1-3; D remains unclear. The CDR3 has 14 residues. Germline CDR1 is SGHVS and CDR2 is FQNEAQ. V was shortened by 2 bases and J by 4 bases, with 9 bases between the two germline ends. The CDR3 region has the DNA TGTGCCAGCAGCTTAATTGTAGCAGGAAACACCATATATTTT. Protein sequence: CASSLIVAGNTIYF.

This chain joins TRBV15 and TRBJ2-7; D is possibly TRBD2 (5 bases). V lost 0 bases and J lost 2, with 8 bases in between. Germline V gene lookup returns CDR1 LNHNV and CDR2 YYDKDF (reference sequence). This CDR3 spans 14 amino acids. Here the CDR3 reads CATSREAGTYEQYF. As DNA, the CDR3 is TGTGCCACCAGCAGAGAGGCCGGGACCTACGAGCAGTACTTC.

The chain links TRBV27 to TRBJ2-1; 12 nucleotides match TRBD2. Per the germline V gene, CDR1 is MNHEY and CDR2 is SMNVEV (reference sequence). J was trimmed by 5 bases and V by 6 bases; bases with no gene match: 5. The CDR3 contains 15 residues. The CDR3 coding sequence is TGTGCCAGCAGCCAACGACTAGCGGGGGACAATGAGCAGTTCTTC. Encoded protein: CASSQRLAGDNEQFF.

The CDR3 region is CASSQTYNEQFF. The DNA for the CDR3 is TGTGCCAGCAGTCAAACCTACAATGAGCAGTTCTTC. V and J are TRBV7-9 and TRBJ2-1, with D unresolved. The CDR3 runs 12 residues. From germline, CDR1 is SEHNR and CDR2 FQNEAQ (reference sequence). Trimming removed 6 bases from V and 2 bases from J, with 5 bases in between.